Listed below are T cell receptor beta chains from one sample, sequenced in a study of T-cell memory formation after mild COVID-19. A single record per CDR3 protein comes from TCRdb applying MiXCR to the 5' RACE reads. The table lists 400,000 to 500,000 distinct CDR3 sequences, 20% of them singletons. Source material: PBMCs or a T cell subset sorted from them (not recorded which). The receptors shown here come from an adult woman who had mild COVID-19 (a few samples of this study predate the infection). Cell type and time point are not known. CDR3s include the opening cysteine and the closing phenylalanine or tryptophan. Fields, in order: J gene, clone size, V gene, D gene, CDR3 protein, CDR3 DNA. D genes are given only for firm matches. The listing skips clone size in some rows; elsewhere it reads once, few, many or a size class.

>TRBJ2-2|.|TRBV4-1|TRBD1
CASSRPGQGNTGELFF
TGCGCCAGCAGCCGGCCGGGACAGGGAAATACCGGGGAGCTGTTTTTT
>TRBJ2-1|few|TRBV2|.
CASSDQGVGEQFF
TGTGCCAGCAGTGACCAAGGGGTTGGTGAGCAGTTCTTC
>TRBJ2-2|once|TRBV15|TRBD1
CATSRGTGNTGELFF
TGTGCCACCAGCAGGGGGACAGGAAACACCGGGGAGCTGTTTTTT
>TRBJ1-2|.|TRBV12-3/TRBV12-4|TRBD1
CASSRTGAPGYTF
TGTGCCAGCAGTCGGACAGGGGCTCCTGGCTACACCTTC
>TRBJ2-5|.|TRBV7-9|.
CASSLKRQGLETQYF
TGTGCCAGCAGCTTAAAAAGGCAGGGCCTGGAGACCCAGTACTTC
>TRBJ2-5|.|TRBV11-3|.
CASSLVYRPSQETQYF
TGTGCCAGCAGCTTAGTTTACCGCCCCTCCCAAGAGACCCAGTACTTC
>TRBJ2-3|.|TRBV7-2|TRBD2
CASSQTSGGADTQYF
TGTGCCAGCAGCCAGACTAGCGGGGGCGCAGATACGCAGTATTTT
>TRBJ2-3|few|TRBV29-1|TRBD1
CSVGPPATGLSTDTQYF
TGCAGCGTTGGACCCCCCGCGACAGGGCTTAGCACAGATACGCAGTATTTT
>TRBJ2-5|few|TRBV5-1|TRBD2
CASTLGASGYQETQYF
TGCGCCAGCACCCTAGGGGCTAGCGGGTACCAAGAGACCCAGTACTTC
>TRBJ2-1|.|TRBV9|.
CASSSEPGLHNEQFF
TGTGCCAGCAGCAGCGAACCAGGGTTACACAATGAGCAGTTCTTC
>TRBJ2-2|.|TRBV7-9|.
CASSFGGYTGELFF
TGTGCCAGCAGCTTTGGGGGGTACACCGGGGAGCTGTTTTTT
>TRBJ1-2|few|TRBV7-2|.
CASSLSAGFGYTF
TGTGCCAGCAGCTTATCGGCGGGATTTGGCTACACCTTC
>TRBJ1-5|.|TRBV4-1|.
CASSHVNQPQHF
TGCGCCAGCAGCCACGTAAATCAGCCCCAGCATTTT
>TRBJ2-1|few|TRBV6-5|TRBD2
CASSYNPTGGRNEQFF
TGTGCCAGCAGTTACAATCCTACGGGCGGGAGAAATGAGCAGTTCTTC
>TRBJ1-5|.|TRBV9|TRBD1
CASSASGTGSQPQHF
TGTGCCAGCAGCGCTTCCGGGACAGGGAGTCAGCCCCAGCATTTT
>TRBJ2-1|many|TRBV3-1|TRBD2
CASSRPAGLRDEQFF
TGTGCCAGCAGTAGGCCAGCGGGGTTGAGGGATGAGCAGTTCTTC
>TRBJ1-5|.|TRBV12-3/TRBV12-4|.
CASSLRSARMSQHF
TGTGCCAGCAGTTTACGGTCCGCGCGAATGTCCCAGCATTTT
>TRBJ1-2|.|TRBV7-9|TRBD1
CASSLPRTGTYYGYTF
TGTGCCAGCAGCTTACCCCGGACAGGGACATACTATGGCTACACCTTC
>TRBJ2-3|.|TRBV5-4|.
CASSPIREPTQYF
TGTGCCAGCAGCCCCATCCGGGAGCCAACGCAGTATTTT
>TRBJ2-1|.|TRBV5-4|TRBD1
CASARGTVNEQFF
TGTGCCAGCGCTCGAGGGACAGTCAATGAGCAGTTCTTC
>TRBJ2-2|many|TRBV5-1|TRBD1
CASSGTGSGTGELFF
TGCGCCAGCAGCGGGACAGGGAGTGGCACCGGGGAGCTGTTTTTT
>TRBJ1-2|few|TRBV20-1|.
CSARRAGRSNYGYTF
TGCAGTGCTCGGCGGGCAGGCCGGTCCAACTATGGCTACACCTTC
>TRBJ1-1|.|TRBV10-3|TRBD1
CAISGTGGYYNTEAFF
TGTGCCATCAGTGGGACAGGGGGCTACTACAACACTGAAGCTTTCTTT
>TRBJ2-1|.|TRBV20-1|.
CSARAEAGTYNEQFF
TGCAGTGCTAGAGCCGAAGCGGGGACATACAATGAGCAGTTCTTC
>TRBJ2-7|few|TRBV5-1|TRBD1
CASSFLGQGAGEQYF
TGCGCCAGCAGCTTCCTGGGACAGGGGGCAGGCGAGCAGTACTTC
>TRBJ2-7|few|TRBV12-3/TRBV12-4|.
CASTSGTRPYEQYF
TGTGCCAGCACCTCCGGGACTCGCCCCTACGAGCAGTACTTC
>TRBJ2-3|few|TRBV4-1|TRBD1
CASGSFGTVSRTDTQYF
TGCGCCAGCGGATCTTTCGGGACAGTTTCTCGCACAGATACGCAGTATTTT
>TRBJ2-1|few|TRBV27|TRBD1
CASSLSGTGHVRQFF
TGTGCCAGCAGTTTATCCGGGACAGGGCACGTGAGGCAGTTCTTC
>TRBJ2-7|once|TRBV3-1|.
CASSHSDGALEQYF
TGTGCCAGCAGCCACTCGGACGGAGCCCTCGAGCAGTACTTC
>TRBJ1-2|few|TRBV6-5|.
CASSYIGINYGYTF
TGTGCCAGCAGTTACATTGGGATTAACTATGGCTACACCTTC
>TRBJ2-4|many|TRBV3-1|.
CASSPKGLGGNIQYF
TGTGCCAGCAGCCCAAAGGGGCTCGGCGGAAACATTCAGTACTTC
>TRBJ1-1|few|TRBV6-2/TRBV6-3|.
CASSYAGGRNTEAFF
TGTGCCAGCAGTTACGCTGGGGGGCGGAACACTGAAGCTTTCTTT
>TRBJ2-3|few|TRBV6-6|TRBD2
CASRRGLAGGASTDTQYF
TGTGCCAGCCGCAGGGGACTAGCGGGGGGCGCTAGCACAGATACGCAGTATTTT
>TRBJ1-5|.|TRBV12-3/TRBV12-4|TRBD1
CASKGGIRGSNQPQHF
TGTGCCAGCAAAGGGGGCATCCGCGGGAGCAATCAGCCCCAGCATTTT
>TRBJ2-1|.|TRBV5-6|.
CASSLETGTETYNEQFF
TGTGCCAGCAGCTTGGAGACCGGGACCGAAACCTACAATGAGCAGTTCTTC
>TRBJ1-5|.|TRBV5-5|.
CASSLESIRGVNQPQHF
TGTGCCAGCAGCTTGGAAAGTATACGGGGAGTAAATCAGCCCCAGCATTTT
>TRBJ2-5|.|TRBV15|.
CATSRDAAEETQYF
TGTGCCACCAGCAGAGATGCGGCGGAAGAGACCCAGTACTTC
>TRBJ1-1|few|TRBV25-1|.
CASSEAQGRGTEASF
TGTGCCAGCAGTGAGGCCCAGGGTCGAGGCACTGAAGCTTCCTTT
>TRBJ2-5|few|TRBV20-1|TRBD2
CSASAPSGNKVWEETQYF
TGCAGTGCGTCTGCTCCTAGCGGAAACAAAGTGTGGGAAGAGACCCAGTACTTC
>TRBJ2-3|.|TRBV7-3|.
CASSPGGGDTQYF
TGTGCCAGCAGCCCTGGGGGAGGTGATACGCAGTATTTT
>TRBJ1-1|.|TRBV29-1|.
CSVEATGYGTEAFF
TGCAGCGTTGAAGCGACGGGGTATGGCACTGAAGCTTTCTTT
>TRBJ2-7|many|TRBV5-1|.
CASSLEQGRRQYF
TGCGCCAGCAGCTTGGAACAGGGAAGGAGGCAGTACTTC